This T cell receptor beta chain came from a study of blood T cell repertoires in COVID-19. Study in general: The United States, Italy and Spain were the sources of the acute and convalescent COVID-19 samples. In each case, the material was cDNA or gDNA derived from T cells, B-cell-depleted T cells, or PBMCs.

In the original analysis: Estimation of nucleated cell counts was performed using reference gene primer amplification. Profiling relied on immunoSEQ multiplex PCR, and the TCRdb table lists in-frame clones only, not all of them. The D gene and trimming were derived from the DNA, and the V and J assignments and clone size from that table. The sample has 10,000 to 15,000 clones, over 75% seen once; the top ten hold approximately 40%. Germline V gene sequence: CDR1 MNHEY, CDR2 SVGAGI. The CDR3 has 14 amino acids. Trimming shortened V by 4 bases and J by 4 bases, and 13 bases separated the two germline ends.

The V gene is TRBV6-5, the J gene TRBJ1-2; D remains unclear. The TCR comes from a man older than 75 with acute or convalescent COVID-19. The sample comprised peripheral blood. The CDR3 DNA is TGTGCCAGCAGTTCCACAGACATCTTCTATGGCTACACCTTC. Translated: CASSSTDIFYGYTF.